This TCR beta chain was observed in a study of blood T cell repertoires in COVID-19. Study overall: T cells, B-cell-depleted T cells, or PBMCs provided the cDNA or gDNA that served as material.

A Seattle source enrolled patients during active infection and followed them longitudinally. Sequenced by immunoSEQ multiplex PCR; TCRdb stores in-frame clones only, minus some. The sample shows about 240,000 clones, over 90% of them seen only once. Germline V gene lookup returns CDR1 SGHRS and CDR2 YFSETQ. After removal of 5 bases from V and 12 bases from J, the junction contained 15 bases not matched to a gene. The CDR3 contains 14 residues. Material: peripheral blood. The chain is built from TRBV5-1 and TRBJ2-7; 9 nucleotides agree with TRBD2. The clonotype was recovered from a man younger than 40 with COVID-19, enrolled during active disease. The CDR3 loop reads CASREMAGGPGVYF. The CDR3 DNA reads TGCGCCAGCAGGGAGATGGCGGGGGGGCCTGGTGTGTACTTC.